What follows is one T cell receptor beta chain and its context. Authors' analysis steps: Using reference gene primer amplification, nucleated cell counts were estimated. Sequencing was performed with immunoSEQ multiplex PCR; in TCRdb, only in-frame clones are kept and a portion is missing. V, J and clone size were drawn from that table, and D and trimming were deduced from the DNA. The table records hundreds of thousands of clones, 87% of them present only once. Germline values: CDR1 SGDLS, CDR2 YYNGEE. The CDR3 loop spans 16 amino acids. Trimming took off 0 bases at V and 0 bases at J, with 13 bases between the two ends. This entry comes from a study of blood T cell repertoires in COVID-19. Study overall: Researchers got acute and convalescent COVID-19 samples from the United States, Italy and Spain. The cDNA or gDNA used as material had been derived from T cells, B-cell-depleted T cells, or PBMCs.

The sequence derives from a woman between 50 and 59 years old who had recovered from COVID-19. Input material: peripheral blood. The rearrangement joins TRBV9 to TRBJ2-7, with D hard to call. Written as DNA, the CDR3 is TGTGCCAGCAGCGTAGCCCCCTCCTTGAGCTCCTACGAGCAGTACTTC. Its protein is CASSVAPSLSSYEQYF. Full variable domain (remainder filled in from reference TRBV9 and TRBJ2-7): DSGVTQTPKHLITATGQRVTLRCSPRSGDLSVYWYQQSLDQGLQFLIQYYNGEERAKGNILERFSAQQFPDLHSELNLSSLELGDSALYFCASSVAPSLSSYEQYFGPGTRLTVT.